This passage covers 10 T cell receptor beta chains from one sample sequenced in a study of T cell repertoires in ileal Crohn's disease. Clones were sequenced by immunoSEQ multiplex PCR, and TCRdb holds only the in-frame ones, with some missing. Among about 16,000 clones listed, around 66% were seen once. Sequenced: ileal tissue. Every receptor here comes from an adult with Crohn's disease.

A single count supports this clone. This rearrangement joins TRBV5-1 to TRBJ2-1, with 7 bases lining up with TRBD1. Trimming removed 6 bases from V and 3 bases from J; junction bases left unmatched: 9. Germline-derived CDR1 and CDR2 are SGHRS and YFSETQ. The CDR3 runs to 15 residues. The CDR3 nucleotides read TGCGCCAGCAAGACCCAGGGGGAACTCTACAATGAGCAGTTCTTC. This gives the protein CASKTQGELYNEQFF.

The chain is built from TRBV20-1 and TRBJ2-1; perhaps TRBD1 as D (6 bases). V lost 6 bases and J 12 bases, leaving 15 bases between the germline ends. There are 11 residues in the CDR3. The germline V gene encodes CDR1 DFQATT and CDR2 SNEGSKA (reference sequence). The CDR3 region is CSAPETGRQFF. DNA of the CDR3: TGCAGTGCACCCGAAACAGGGAGGCAGTTCTTC.

The J gene is TRBJ1-4, the V gene TRBV7-9; TRBD1 matches at 10 bases. Germline lookup yields CDR1 SEHNR and CDR2 FQNEAQ (reference sequence). CDR3 length: 16 amino acids. J gave up 5 bases and V 3 bases, and 6 bases lay outside the gene matches. CDR3 sequence: CASSFGRGQGNEKLFF. For the CDR3, the DNA is TGTGCCAGCAGCTTCGGGCGGGGACAGGGGAATGAAAAACTGTTTTTT.

The rearrangement joins TRBV6-6 to TRBJ1-2; possibly TRBD1 for D (5 bases). CDR3 length: 13 amino acids. Trimming left V 5 bases short and J 5 bases short, with 12 bases between. Germline loops: CDR1 MNHNY, CDR2 SVGAGI (reference sequence). The CDR3 loop is CASSPGRDYGYTF. CDR3 coding DNA: TGTGCCAGCAGTCCAGGGAGGGATTATGGCTACACCTTC.

The rearrangement links TRBV6-4 to TRBJ1-2; 8 nucleotides match TRBD1. V lost 2 bases and J lost 0; bases outside the gene matches: 8. Germline V gene sequence: CDR1 MRHNA, CDR2 SNTAGT. The CDR3 loop spans 17 amino acids. The CDR3 loop is CASSDGSGGIPNYGYTF. DNA for the CDR3: TGTGCCAGCAGTGACGGTTCAGGGGGCATCCCTAACTATGGCTACACCTTC.

This clone was seen more than once but under ten times. The V and J genes are TRBV11-3 and TRBJ2-1; D might be TRBD1 (5 bases). Germline CDR1 is SGHNT and CDR2 is YENEEA. The V gene lost 5 bases and the J gene lost 7 bases, with 15 bases spanning the gap. CDR3 length: 14 residues. The CDR3 here is CASSPGSPGNEQFF. The CDR3 DNA reads TGTGCCAGCAGCCCAGGGTCCCCAGGGAATGAGCAGTTCTTC.

V is TRBV2 and J is TRBJ2-7; D is possibly TRBD2 (5 bases). The germline gives CDR1 SNHLY, CDR2 FYNNEI. This CDR3 region has 12 residues. The V end lost 6 bases, the J end lost 5 bases, and 11 bases lay between the germline ends. The CDR3 sequence is CASRLVPHEQYF. The CDR3 DNA follows: TGTGCCAGCAGACTAGTTCCCCACGAGCAGTACTTC.

V and J are TRBV11-2 and TRBJ1-1, with 7 bases lining up with TRBD1. V lost 1 base to trimming and J lost 3 bases; unmatched junction nucleotides: 8. Germline values: CDR1 SGHAT, CDR2 FQNNGV. The CDR3 has 16 residues. CDR3 sequence (DNA): TGTGCCAGCAGCTTAGTTCAGGGGGATTTGGACACTGAAGCTTTCTTT. Translating gives CASSLVQGDLDTEAFF. Using reference TRBV11-2 and TRBJ1-1 for the parts outside the CDR3, the full variable domain is EAGVAQSPRYKIIEKRQSVAFWCNPISGHATLYWYQQILGQGPKLLIQFQNNGVVDDSQLPKDRFSAERLKGVDSTLKIQPAKLEDSAVYLCASSLVQGDLDTEAFFGQGTRLTVV.

This rearrangement joins TRBV12-5 to TRBJ1-2; D perhaps matches TRBD1 (5 bases). The CDR3 sequence is 13 residues long. Germline values: CDR1 LGHNT, CDR2 FRNRAP. The V gene lost 5 bases and the J gene lost 4 bases, with 11 bases spanning the gap. CDR3 region: CASGPDSSYGYTF. The DNA of the CDR3 is TGTGCTAGTGGTCCCGACAGTTCCTATGGCTACACCTTC.

J is TRBJ2-7 and V is TRBV30; 9 nucleotides match TRBD2. The CDR3 is 13 residues long. The ends lost 6 bases at V and 6 bases at J; junction bases unmatched: 9. Germline V gene sequence: CDR1 GTSNPN, CDR2 SVGIG (reference sequence). The CDR3 bases are TGTGCCTGCCTAAGCGGGAGGAGTGTCGAGCAGTACTTC. Residues: CACLSGRSVEQYF.